Following are 23 T cell receptor beta chains from one sample sequenced in a study of T cell responses to AZD1222 COVID-19 vaccine. The assay was immunoSEQ multiplex PCR, and TCRdb's table has in-frame clones only and misses some. Among around 160,000 clones listed, roughly nine tenths were seen once. The starting material was peripheral blood, obtained 28 days after the second AZD1222 dose. The receptors were gathered from an adult who received the AZD1222 COVID-19 vaccine.

This clone appeared a single time. The rearrangement joins TRBV7-2 to TRBJ2-1; D is unclear. Germline V CDR1 and CDR2: SGHTA, FQGNSA. CDR3 length equals 16 residues. Trimming cost V 0 bases and J 3 bases, with 12 bases left between them. Here the CDR3 DNA reads TGTGCCAGCAGCTTAGCGAACGGAGCAATCTACAATGAGCAGTTCTTC. Amino acids: CASSLANGAIYNEQFF.

In its sample, this clone was seen once. The CDR3 DNA reads as TGTGCCAGCAGCTTAGATTGGAGGGGGCTCAATCAGCCCCAGCATTTT. Translating gives CASSLDWRGLNQPQHF. This sequence joins TRBV11-2 and TRBJ1-5; TRBD1 matches at 7 bases. V lost 0 bases and J lost 3; bases outside the gene matches: 5. Germline V lookup: CDR1 SGHAT, CDR2 FQNNGV. The CDR3 spans 16 residues. Full variable domain (missing parts from reference TRBV11-2 and TRBJ1-5): EAGVAQSPRYKIIEKRQSVAFWCNPISGHATLYWYQQILGQGPKLLIQFQNNGVVDDSQLPKDRFSAERLKGVDSTLKIQPAKLEDSAVYLCASSLDWRGLNQPQHFGDGTRLSIL.

The sample holds one count of this clone. The chain combines TRBV6-1 with TRBJ2-1; TRBD2 aligns across 16 bases. Germline V gene sequence: CDR1 MNHNS, CDR2 SASEGT. V was pared by 11 bases and J by 2 bases, with 21 bases of the junction left unmatched. The CDR3 has 21 amino acids. CDR3 coding DNA: TGTGCCTGGAGTGAAAGGGGGTCGGGACTAGCGGGAGGGCCCGCCTACAATGAGCAGTTCTTC. Its translation: CAWSERGSGLAGGPAYNEQFF.

The gene calls are TRBV3-1 (or the pseudogene TRBV3-2) and TRBJ1-1; D is ambiguous. Trimming removed 0 bases from V and 8 bases from J, with 10 bases in between. The CDR3 extends over 13 amino acids. The germline V gene encodes CDR1 LGHDT and CDR2 YNNKEL (reference sequence). CDR3 DNA sequence: TGTGCCAGCAGCCAAGATACCGGCAGCGAAGCTTTCTTT. It encodes CASSQDTGSEAFF.

This clone was seen only once. The rearrangement joins TRBV5-4 to TRBJ2-3, with unresolved D. Trimming cost V 6 bases and J 6 bases, with 8 bases left between them. Germline values: CDR1 SGHNT, CDR2 YYREEE (reference sequence). This CDR3 is 11 amino acids long. The CDR3 DNA reads TGTGCCAGCACCTTCCTGGATACGCAGTATTTT. This sequence encodes CASTFLDTQYF.

CDR3 sequence: CASSQSFYEQYF. As DNA, the CDR3 is TGTGCCAGCAGCCAATCTTTTTACGAGCAGTACTTC. The rearrangement joins TRBV6-2 or TRBV6-3 to TRBJ2-7; D not resolved. The CDR3 runs to 12 residues. The V gene's germline CDR1 is MNHEY and CDR2 SVGEGT. With 6 bases removed from V and 4 bases from J, the gap between germline ends came to 10 bases.

V gene TRBV5-1 combines with J gene TRBJ2-5, with 8 bases that match TRBD2. V shed 0 bases, J shed 3 bases, and the junction held 4 bases outside the gene matches. The CDR3 length is 15 residues. Germline CDR1 SGHRS, CDR2 YFSETQ. The CDR3 sequence is CASSLEAGGEETQYF. The CDR3, as DNA: TGCGCCAGCAGCTTGGAGGCGGGGGGCGAAGAGACCCAGTACTTC.

The rearrangement links TRBV19 to TRBJ1-1; D remains ambiguous. The V and J ends lost 5 bases and 7 bases respectively, with 29 bases between them. The CDR3 extends over 18 amino acids. Germline loops: CDR1 LNHDA, CDR2 SQIVND (reference sequence). CDR3 loop: CASSHPSGGQPTKGEAFF. CDR3 DNA: TGTGCCAGTAGTCACCCCTCAGGAGGCCAGCCCACGAAGGGTGAAGCTTTCTTT. Supplemented by reference TRBV19 and TRBJ1-1, the full variable domain reads DGGITQSPKYLFRKEGQNVTLSCEQNLNHDAMYWYRQDPGQGLRLIYYSQIVNDFQKGDIAEGYSVSREKKESFPLTVTSAQKNPTAFYLCASSHPSGGQPTKGEAFFGQGTRLTVV.

Points on this clone: The junction and the germline gene differ at one end; a read error may be behind it. The chain couples TRBV29-1 to TRBJ2-7; 9 bases line up with TRBD1. Per germline, CDR1 SQVTM and CDR2 ANQGSEA. CDR3 length: 13 amino acids. CDR3 bases: TGCAGCGTTGAGGTGGGACAGGGAGTAGCACGGCACTTC. This gives the protein CSVEVGQGVARHF.

This chain joins TRBV7-2 and TRBJ2-1; D call uncertain. Germline V lookup: CDR1 SGHTA, CDR2 FQGNSA. Trimming removed 5 bases from V and 4 bases from J, with 9 bases in between. The CDR3 is 13 amino acids. The CDR3 nucleotides are TGTGCCAGCAGCCCCCCTAATTACAATGAGCAGTTCTTC. Encoded protein: CASSPPNYNEQFF.

This chain links TRBV10-3 with TRBJ1-5, with TRBD1 identical over 7 bases. The CDR3 runs 18 residues. V shed 2 bases and J 0 bases; nucleotides not matched to a gene: 10. Germline V lookup: CDR1 ENHRY, CDR2 SYGVKD. For the CDR3, the DNA is TGTGCCATCAGTGAGACTACCGGGACAGCCGATAGCAATCAGCCCCAGCATTTT. Amino acids: CAISETTGTADSNQPQHF.

V is TRBV28 and J is TRBJ2-3; 9 nucleotides line up with TRBD1. The CDR3 totals 19 residues. Germline CDR1 is MDHEN and CDR2 is SYDVKM. The V gene end was trimmed by 3 bases and the J gene end by 2 bases; junction bases not matched to a gene: 15. CDR3 sequence (DNA): TGTGCCAGCAGTTTTGTTGAGGACAGGGGTTTAGACCCCACAGATACGCAGTATTTT. It is translated as CASSFVEDRGLDPTDTQYF.

This clone has only one observation. The chain is built from TRBV18 and TRBJ2-7; D uncertain. The CDR3 has 14 residues. V was clipped by 4 bases and J by 0 bases, with 10 bases between them. The germline gives CDR1 KGHSH, CDR2 LQKENI. The DNA for the CDR3 is TGTGCCAGCTCACTTAAGGAGAGCTCCTACGAGCAGTACTTC. This encodes CASSLKESSYEQYF.

V usage is TRBV5-1 and J usage is TRBJ2-7; the D gene is possibly TRBD1 (7 bases). Germline V CDR1 and CDR2: SGHRS, YFSETQ. With 4 bases removed from V and 3 bases from J, the gap between germline ends came to 14 bases. The CDR3 length is 14 residues. The CDR3 here is CASSRGTELYEQYF. CDR3 in DNA: TGCGCCAGCAGCCGCGGGACAGAACTCTACGAGCAGTACTTC.

This clone was recorded once. The CDR3 region is CAISEGVESDTQYF. The CDR3, as DNA: TGTGCCATCAGTGAGGGGGTTGAGTCCGATACGCAGTATTTT. The rearrangement links TRBV10-3 to TRBJ2-3, with no clear D. V was shortened by 2 bases and J by 6 bases, with 12 bases between the two germline ends. The germline gives CDR1 ENHRY, CDR2 SYGVKD. The CDR3 consists of 14 residues.

V gene TRBV5-6 combines with J gene TRBJ2-5, with 9 bases that match TRBD1. Germline CDR1 reads SGHDT; CDR2 reads YYEEEE. J lost 3 bases, V lost 4 bases, and 10 bases had no gene match. This CDR3 has 16 residues. The CDR3 region is CASSPIPGQGEETQYF. In DNA form, the CDR3 reads TGTGCCAGCAGCCCCATCCCGGGACAGGGTGAAGAGACCCAGTACTTC.

The chain couples TRBV20-1 to TRBJ1-2, with a tentative D call TRBD1 (5 bases). Germline V lookup: CDR1 DFQATT, CDR2 SNEGSKA (reference sequence). This CDR3 is 10 amino acids long. The V gene lost 5 bases and the J gene lost 6 bases, with 7 bases spanning the gap. The CDR3 here is CSAEDNGYTF. CDR3 in DNA: TGCAGTGCTGAGGACAATGGCTACACCTTC.

The chain couples TRBV7-9 to TRBJ1-2, with 9 nucleotides matching TRBD1. This CDR3 is 15 amino acids long. After removal of 0 bases from V and 4 bases from J, the junction contained 3 bases not matched to a gene. CDR1 SEHNR and CDR2 FQNEAQ come from the germline V gene (reference sequence). CDR3 sequence (DNA): TGTGCCAGCAGCTTAGCAGCGGACAGGGGCTATGGCTACACCTTC. As protein: CASSLAADRGYGYTF.

This clone was seen a single time. The DNA for the CDR3 is TGTGCCAGCAGCATTAAAACTAGAAGACAGGCGATACACTATGGCTACACCTTC. Residues: CASSIKTRRQAIHYGYTF. The rearrangement links TRBV21-1 to TRBJ1-2; the D call TRBD1 from the table was never checked on the DNA. TRBV21-1 is assigned pseudogene status. There are 18 residues in the CDR3.

This clone was seen a few times. The J gene is TRBJ2-2, the V gene TRBV6-4; 10 bases map to TRBD1. Germline V CDR1 and CDR2: MRHNA, SNTAGT. V shed 5 bases and J 5 bases; nucleotides not matched to a gene: 5. The CDR3 runs to 15 residues. CDR3: CASSSGTGETGELFF. In DNA, the CDR3 is TGTGCCAGCAGTTCCGGGACAGGGGAGACCGGGGAGCTGTTTTTT.

The chain carries TRBV24-1 and TRBJ2-1; 10 bases fit TRBD1. Looked up from germline, CDR1 is KGHDR and CDR2 is SFDVKD. This CDR3 is built from 15 residues. V lost 4 bases to trimming and J lost 12 bases; unmatched junction nucleotides: 11. This CDR3 reads CATSDPTRDRGVQFF. CDR3 nucleotide sequence: TGTGCCACCAGTGACCCAACCCGGGACAGGGGAGTGCAGTTCTTC.

V usage is TRBV5-6 and J usage is TRBJ1-2; possible D gene TRBD1, 5 bases. The CDR3 covers 15 residues. V was trimmed by 1 base and J by 5 bases, leaving 15 bases between them. Germline V gives CDR1 SGHDT, CDR2 YYEEEE. In DNA, the CDR3 is TGTGCCAGCAGCTTGTCCGCCAGGGATTATTATGGCTACACCTTC. It encodes CASSLSARDYYGYTF.

Only one count was recorded for this clone. The chain carries TRBV6-2 or TRBV6-3 and TRBJ2-3; 8 bases map to TRBD2. With 0 bases clipped from V and 0 bases from J, the junction kept 2 bases outside the gene matches. This CDR3 has 16 residues. Germline V CDR1 and CDR2: MNHEY, SVGEGT. The CDR3 reads CASSYSLAGSTDTQYF. CDR3 nucleotide sequence: TGTGCCAGCAGTTACTCGCTAGCGGGTAGCACAGATACGCAGTATTTT.